A single sample is the source of the 27 T cell receptor beta chains below, sequenced in a study of pediatric ulcerative colitis. The rectum was sampled with one to two pinch biopsies at colonoscopy. Assay used: immunoSEQ multiplex PCR; TCRdb lists only in-frame clones, some missing. This sample carries tens of thousands of clones, roughly 82% of them seen once, and the ten largest clones take 8% to 9.5%. The material sequenced was gut tissue. These receptors all come from a boy between 10 and 17 years old with severe ulcerative colitis.

The J gene is TRBJ1-4, the V gene TRBV2, with D possibly TRBD1 on 6 matching bases. The CDR3 loop spans 15 amino acids. Germline assignment: CDR1 SNHLY and CDR2 FYNNEI. Trimming shortened V by 5 bases and J by 8 bases, and 18 bases separated the two germline ends. CDR3 sequence (DNA): TGTGCCAGCAGTTCTCCCCCAGGGGATCAAGAAAAACTGTTTTTT. Encoded protein: CASSSPPGDQEKLFF.

CDR3 protein: CASSNSDGYTF. As DNA, the CDR3 is TGTGCCAGCAGCAATTCGGATGGCTACACCTTC. V is TRBV7-9 and J is TRBJ1-2, with no clear D. Germline assignment: CDR1 SEHNR and CDR2 FQNEAQ (reference sequence). V was clipped by 5 bases and J by 6 bases, with 7 bases between them. This CDR3 is 11 amino acids long. The whole variable domain, remainder taken from reference TRBV7-9 and TRBJ1-2, is DTGVSQNPRHKITKRGQNVTFRCDPISEHNRLYWYRQTLGQGPEFLTYFQNEAQLEKSRLLSDRFSAERPKGSFSTLEIQRTEQGDSAMYLCASSNSDGYTFGSGTRLTVV.

This chain links TRBV7-9 with TRBJ2-1; D not resolved. Looked up from germline, CDR1 is SEHNR and CDR2 is FQNEAQ (reference sequence). The CDR3 has 12 amino acids. The V end lost 4 bases, the J end lost 10 bases, and 11 bases lay between the germline ends. The CDR3 reads CASSSRVGEQFF. The CDR3 bases are TGTGCCAGCAGCTCCCGCGTTGGGGAGCAGTTCTTC.

This chain connects TRBV5-1 to TRBJ2-1; 11 nucleotides line up with TRBD1. This CDR3 comprises 15 residues. V dropped 4 bases and J dropped 8; count of bases not matched to a gene: 8. Germline V gives CDR1 SGHRS, CDR2 YFSETQ. CDR3 sequence (DNA): TGCGCCAGCAGCCACGGACAGGGGGCTGGGGATGAGCAGTTCTTC. This codes for CASSHGQGAGDEQFF.

The rearrangement uses TRBV4-1 and TRBJ2-5; either TRBD1 or TRBD2 may fit D (5 bases each). The germline CDR1 and CDR2 sequences are MGHRA and YSYEKL. V was pared by 1 base and J by 1 base, with 10 bases between. CDR3 length: 15 amino acids. CDR3 nucleotide sequence: TGCGCCAGCAGCCAAGTGGGGGTCTCCCAAGAGACCCAGTACTTC. Translation: CASSQVGVSQETQYF.

This clone was counted a few times. The conserved phenylalanine or tryptophan is not found at the CDR3 terminus, so this likely reflects a read error. The rearrangement joins TRBV6-6 to TRBJ1-6, with unresolved D. Trimming took 8 bases from V and 1 from J, leaving 6 bases between them. Germline assignment: CDR1 MNHNY and CDR2 SVGAGI (reference sequence). The CDR3 has 13 residues. CDR3 protein: CASQVSYNSPLHL. The CDR3 nucleotides are TGTGCCAGCCAGGTGTCCTATAATTCACCCCTCCACCTT.

As concerns this clone: The CDR3 carries no conserved terminal phenylalanine or tryptophan, so it likely arises from a read error. For the CDR3, the DNA is TGTGCCAGCAGTGAAGGGGGGGCTAGGAATTCACCCCTCCACCTT. As protein: CASSEGGARNSPLHL. The gene calls are TRBV6-1 and TRBJ1-6; maybe TRBD1 (6 bases). The CDR3 covers 15 residues. In germline, CDR1 is MNHNS, CDR2 SASEGT. Trimming left V 1 base short and J 7 bases short, with 11 bases between.

This clone showed up just a few times. The chain employs TRBV11-2 and TRBJ2-7, with D perhaps TRBD2 (6 bases). Germline CDR1 SGHAT, CDR2 FQNNGV. The V and J ends lost 3 bases and 7 bases respectively, with 16 bases between them. There are 14 residues in the CDR3. The chain's CDR3 is CASSFFGGSGEQYF. Here the CDR3 DNA reads TGTGCCAGCAGCTTTTTCGGGGGTTCAGGGGAGCAGTACTTC.

J is TRBJ1-4 and V is TRBV5-1, with D uncertain. The V gene lost 3 bases and the J gene lost 0 bases, with 9 bases spanning the gap. This CDR3 has 15 amino acids. The germline CDR1 and CDR2 sequences are SGHRS and YFSETQ. DNA for the CDR3: TGCGCCAGCAGCTCGTCGTCCACAACTAATGAAAAACTGTTTTTT. It translates to CASSSSSTTNEKLFF. Drawing the rest from reference TRBV5-1 and TRBJ1-4, the complete variable domain is KAGVTQTPRYLIKTRGQQVTLSCSPISGHRSVSWYQQTPGQGLQFLFEYFSETQRNKGNFPGRFSGRQFSNSRSEMNVSTLELGDSALYLCASSSSSTTNEKLFFGSGTQLSVL.

V is TRBV6-1 and J is TRBJ1-1, with D possibly matching TRBD1 (5 bases). Germline lookup yields CDR1 MNHNS and CDR2 SASEGT. V was clipped by 6 bases and J by 0 bases, with 11 bases between them. CDR3 length: 14 residues. Here the CDR3 reads CASRTGQMNTEAFF. The CDR3 DNA reads as TGTGCCAGCAGAACGGGGCAGATGAACACTGAAGCTTTCTTT.

The V and J genes are TRBV21-1 and TRBJ2-6; the D segment call TRBD1 is taken from the table without a DNA check. TRBV21-1 has pseudogene status. The CDR3 is made up of 19 amino acids. CDR3 in DNA: TGTGCCAGCAGCATGGGGCAGGTCTTATCACTCTCTGGGGCCAACGTCCTGACTTTC. Protein sequence: CASSMGQVLSLSGANVLTF.

The V call is TRBV10-3, the J call TRBJ2-7; no clear D. Germline V gene lookup returns CDR1 ENHRY and CDR2 SYGVKD. V was shortened by 8 bases and J by 0 bases, with 8 bases between the two germline ends. The CDR3 length is 12 residues. The CDR3 DNA sequence: TGTGCCATCGGGTGGAGCTCCTACGAGCAGTACTTC. It codes for CAIGWSSYEQYF.

V usage is TRBV7-3 and J usage is TRBJ2-6; D remains unclear. Looked up from germline, CDR1 is SGHTA and CDR2 is FQGTGA. The ends were cut back, 6 bases at V and 1 base at J, with 4 bases in the middle. The CDR3 covers 13 residues. The CDR3 here is CASRRSGANVLTF. DNA for the CDR3: TGTGCCAGCAGGCGATCTGGGGCCAACGTCCTGACTTTC.

The V call is TRBV5-1, the J call TRBJ1-4; D gene uncertain. The CDR3 loop spans 14 amino acids. Germline CDR1 is SGHRS and CDR2 is YFSETQ. V was pared by 4 bases and J by 4 bases, with 11 bases between. The CDR3 nucleotides read TGCGCCAGCAGCCCGCGTGGGATTAATGAAAAACTGTTTTTT. It encodes CASSPRGINEKLFF.

This sequence joins TRBV6-5 and TRBJ2-7; 10 bases are a match to TRBD1. Trimming cost V 5 bases and J 3 bases; bases outside gene matches: 4. The CDR3 is 14 amino acids. From germline, CDR1 is MNHEY and CDR2 SVGAGI. The CDR3 DNA reads as TGTGCCAGCAGTAACCGGGACAGGGGCTACGAGCAGTACTTC. Translating it yields CASSNRDRGYEQYF.

The J gene is TRBJ1-3, the V gene TRBV10-3; D is perhaps TRBD1 (6 bases). The CDR3 is 15 amino acids. The germline V gene has CDR1 ENHRY and CDR2 SYGVKD. Trimming left V 6 bases short and J 0 bases short, with 12 bases between. The CDR3 bases are TGTGCCATCAGCCCACAGGGTCTCTCTGGAAACACCATATATTTT. Its translation: CAISPQGLSGNTIYF.

The chain uses TRBV20-1 and TRBJ1-1; 7 nucleotides align to TRBD1. Germline V gene data show CDR1 as DFQATT and CDR2 as SNEGSKA (reference sequence). With V trimmed by 6 bases and J by 7 bases, 5 bases remained unmatched. There are 11 residues in the CDR3. The CDR3 DNA is TGCAGTGCCGACAGGGTTGGTGAAGCTTTCTTT. The encoded protein is CSADRVGEAFF.

This clone was recorded once. This chain links TRBV5-1 with TRBJ2-1, with 10 nucleotides matching TRBD1. The germline gives CDR1 SGHRS, CDR2 YFSETQ. V lost 4 bases to trimming and J lost 4 bases; unmatched junction nucleotides: 5. CDR3 length: 15 residues. As DNA, the CDR3 is TGCGCCAGCAGCCCGGGGACAGGGGCTTACAATGAGCAGTTCTTC. This encodes CASSPGTGAYNEQFF.

The gene calls are TRBV7-9 and TRBJ1-1; D not resolved. The CDR3 spans 15 residues. Germline V gene lookup returns CDR1 SEHNR and CDR2 FQNEAQ (reference sequence). Trimming stripped 6 bases from V and 2 bases from J, with 16 bases between. CDR3 sequence: CASSSALFSNTEAFF. In nucleotides, the CDR3 is TGTGCCAGCAGTTCTGCCCTCTTTTCCAACACTGAAGCTTTCTTT.

The rearrangement joins TRBV9 to TRBJ2-2; 8 positions agree with TRBD1. The V and J ends lost 4 bases and 5 bases, in that order; junction bases with no gene match: 4. CDR1 SGDLS and CDR2 YYNGEE come from the germline V gene. The CDR3 is 14 amino acids. CDR3 in amino acids: CASSSTGGTGELFF. The DNA for the CDR3 is TGTGCCAGCAGCTCAACAGGGGGAACCGGGGAGCTGTTTTTT.

The chain is built from TRBV28 and TRBJ2-1, with 8 positions matching TRBD2. Losses at the gene ends were 5 bases for V and 9 bases for J; bases not matched to a gene: 12. Per germline, CDR1 MDHEN and CDR2 SYDVKM. The CDR3 extends over 15 amino acids. CDR3 DNA sequence: TGTGCCAGCAGTAAAACTAGCGGCGGATTCAGTGAGCAGTTCTTC. Its translation is CASSKTSGGFSEQFF.

The rearrangement uses TRBV19 and TRBJ1-2, with D hard to call. The CDR3 consists of 14 residues. V was shortened by 5 bases and J by 4 bases, with 14 bases between the two germline ends. From germline, CDR1 is LNHDA and CDR2 SQIVND (reference sequence). The CDR3 DNA is TGTGCCAGTAGTTTGGCCCGGCGGTCCTATGGCTACACCTTC. Amino acid sequence: CASSLARRSYGYTF.

The chain uses TRBV5-1 and TRBJ1-4; D is ambiguous. Germline V gives CDR1 SGHRS, CDR2 YFSETQ. The CDR3 consists of 15 residues. The V end lost 4 bases, the J end lost 3 bases, and 13 bases lay between the germline ends. This CDR3 is CASSLEGAANEKLFF. As DNA, the CDR3 is TGCGCCAGCAGCCTCGAGGGTGCGGCTAATGAAAAACTGTTTTTT.

The chain is built from TRBV7-6 and TRBJ2-5; D tentatively reads TRBD1 or TRBD2 (6 bases each). Germline CDR1 is SGHVS and CDR2 is FNYEAQ. The CDR3 sequence is 14 residues long. Trimming left V 5 bases short and J 9 bases short, with 19 bases between. CDR3 region: CASSLRDTREAQYF. For the CDR3, the DNA is TGTGCCAGCAGCCTCCGGGACACAAGGGAGGCCCAGTACTTC. Drawing the rest from reference TRBV7-6 and TRBJ2-5, the complete variable domain is GAGVSQSPRYKVTKRGQDVALRCDPISGHVSLYWYRQALGQGPEFLTYFNYEAQQDKSGLPNDRFSAERPEGSISTLTIQRTEQRDSAMYRCASSLRDTREAQYFGPGTRLLVL.

This clone has more than one count but fewer than ten. The J gene is TRBJ2-7, the V gene TRBV7-3; a possible D gene is TRBD1 (5 bases). CDR3 length equals 15 residues. Trimming shortened V by 8 bases and J by 2 bases, and 19 bases separated the two germline ends. Per germline, CDR1 SGHTA and CDR2 FQGTGA. The CDR3 DNA sequence: TGTGCCAGCCGATTATCCCCAGACAGAGCCTACGAGCAGTACTTC. Amino acid sequence: CASRLSPDRAYEQYF. The whole variable domain, remainder taken from reference TRBV7-3 and TRBJ2-7, is GAGVSQTPSNKVTEKGKYVELRCDPISGHTALYWYRQSLGQGPEFLIYFQGTGAADDSGLPNDRFFAVRPEGSVSTLKIQRTERGDSAVYLCASRLSPDRAYEQYFGPGTRLTVT.

V and J are TRBV13 and TRBJ2-1, with 9 bases lining up with TRBD1. Germline V gene sequence: CDR1 PRHDT, CDR2 FYEKMQ (reference sequence). The CDR3 has 15 amino acids. V shed 5 bases, J shed 4 bases, and the junction held 6 bases outside the gene matches. This chain's CDR3 is CASSARDRAYNEQFF. For the CDR3, the DNA is TGTGCCAGCAGCGCCCGGGACAGGGCGTACAATGAGCAGTTCTTC.

The chain couples TRBV29-1 to TRBJ1-2; the D gene is possibly TRBD1 (6 bases). Per germline, CDR1 SQVTM and CDR2 ANQGSEA. V was trimmed by 5 bases and J by 0 bases, leaving 22 bases between them. This CDR3 has 17 amino acids. The CDR3 sequence: CSVSIRDNKAPNYGYTF. The DNA of the CDR3 is TGCAGCGTTTCTATCCGGGACAATAAAGCCCCTAACTATGGCTACACCTTC.